The present T cell receptor (beta chain) was sequenced within a study of blood T cell repertoires in COVID-19. The overall study: There were acute and convalescent COVID-19 samples, and they came from the United States, Italy and Spain. T cells, B-cell-depleted T cells, or PBMCs provided the cDNA or gDNA that served as material.

As processed by the authors: The authors estimated nucleated cell counts from reference gene primer amplification. Clones were sequenced by immunoSEQ multiplex PCR, and TCRdb holds only the in-frame ones, with some missing. Clonal size and the V and J genes are those of that table, whereas D and trimming came from the DNA. In the table there are around 130,000 clones, 70% to 90% of which are singletons. This TCR derives from a woman aged 45 to 65 who had recovered from COVID-19. Sequencing was performed on peripheral blood.

The CDR3 DNA reads as TGTGCCAGCAGCTTCTTAGCGGGGGGGCAAGATACGCAGTATTTT. Residues: CASSFLAGGQDTQYF. This sequence joins TRBV11-2 and TRBJ2-3; TRBD2 matches at 11 bases. V lost 3 bases and J lost 5; bases outside the gene matches: 4. The CDR3 is 15 residues long. CDR1 and CDR2 (germline): SGHAT, FQNNGV.